This entry lists 10 T cell receptor beta chains sequenced from one sample in a study of cytomegalovirus exposure and HLA in healthy donors. The PCR made use of 60 Vbeta and 13 Jbeta primers. The table came from immunoSEQ multiplex PCR; TCRdb's copy has only in-frame clones and leaves some out. The sample yields approximately 140,000 clones, around 80% seen once. The sequenced sample was PBMCs. All receptors derive from a woman between 35 and 50 years old in good health and CMV-seronegative.

The chain uses TRBV7-2 and TRBJ2-7, with 10 bases lining up with TRBD1. The V gene end was trimmed by 0 bases and the J gene end by 3 bases; junction bases not matched to a gene: 2. The CDR3 spans 15 residues. Germline V gene data show CDR1 as SGHTA and CDR2 as FQGNSA. The CDR3 spells CASSLAGTGDYEQYF. In DNA, the CDR3 is TGTGCCAGCAGCTTAGCGGGGACAGGGGACTACGAGCAGTACTTC.

The V gene is TRBV10-3, the J gene TRBJ2-1, with 7 positions matching TRBD2. V was pared by 6 bases and J by 4 bases, with 6 bases of the junction left unmatched. The CDR3 extends over 14 amino acids. Germline V gene sequence: CDR1 ENHRY, CDR2 SYGVKD. The CDR3 is CAISGGRPYNEQFF. In DNA, the CDR3 is TGTGCCATCAGCGGCGGGAGACCGTACAATGAGCAGTTCTTC.

The chain couples TRBV6-1 to TRBJ1-4; D is unresolved. CDR1 MNHNS and CDR2 SASEGT come from the germline V gene. The V end lost 3 bases, the J end lost 12 bases, and 8 bases lay between the germline ends. This CDR3 has 11 residues. The chain's CDR3 is CASSDSCELFF. Here the CDR3 DNA reads TGTGCCAGCAGTGATAGCTGTGAACTGTTTTTT.

J is TRBJ1-5 and V is TRBV5-1; 9 nucleotides agree with TRBD1. Germline V gene lookup returns CDR1 SGHRS and CDR2 YFSETQ. Unmatched junction bases numbered 3, after V lost 4 bases and J lost 1 base. This CDR3 region has 15 residues. The CDR3 nucleotides read TGCGCCAGCAGCCCCGGACAGGGGAGCAATCAGCCCCAGCATTTT. It codes for CASSPGQGSNQPQHF.

V usage is TRBV6-6 and J usage is TRBJ2-7; no firm D call. The CDR3 extends over 13 amino acids. Deletions cut 5 bases from V and 2 bases from J, with 10 bases between. CDR1 is MNHNY, CDR2 SVGAGI, per germline (reference sequence). CDR3 sequence: CASSPQPTYEQYF. The CDR3 DNA is TGTGCCAGCAGTCCACAACCCACCTACGAGCAGTACTTC.

In nucleotides, the CDR3 is TGTGCCAGCATCCCGAGCAGGGAGGGTGAAAAACTGTTTTTT. Protein: CASIPSREGEKLFF. This chain links TRBV28 with TRBJ1-4; a weak D match, TRBD1 (5 bases). The CDR3 length is 14 residues. Trimming removed 7 bases at V and 7 bases at J, with 16 bases between. Germline V gene sequence: CDR1 MDHEN, CDR2 SYDVKM.

This rearrangement joins TRBV11-2 to TRBJ2-1; the D gene is possibly TRBD2 (6 bases). The length of the CDR3 is 19 residues. Germline V lookup: CDR1 SGHAT, CDR2 FQNNGV. V was clipped by 3 bases and J by 7 bases, with 28 bases between them. The CDR3: CASSLSNYLGRDSMNEQFF. CDR3 DNA: TGTGCCAGCAGCTTGTCGAACTACCTCGGGCGGGACTCTATGAATGAGCAGTTCTTC.

The chain couples TRBV28 to TRBJ1-1; 7 nucleotides align to TRBD1. The CDR3 is 15 amino acids. The V and J ends lost 10 bases and 1 base, in that order; junction bases with no gene match: 12. The germline gives CDR1 MDHEN, CDR2 SYDVKM. CDR3 amino acids: CATMTPWTGNTEAFF. The CDR3 coding sequence is TGTGCCACAATGACTCCCTGGACAGGGAACACTGAAGCTTTCTTT. Supplemented by reference TRBV28 and TRBJ1-1, the full variable domain reads DVKVTQSSRYLVKRTGEKVFLECVQDMDHENMFWYRQDPGLGLRLIYFSYDVKMKEKGDIPEGYSVSREKKERFSLILESASTNQTSMYLCATMTPWTGNTEAFFGQGTRLTVV.

The V and J genes are TRBV28 and TRBJ1-1, with D possibly being TRBD1 (6 bases). The V end lost 9 bases, the J end lost 0 bases, and 11 bases lay between the germline ends. CDR1 and CDR2 (germline): MDHEN, SYDVKM. This CDR3 comprises 13 residues. The CDR3 spells CASSTGLNTEAFF. In DNA form, the CDR3 reads TGTGCCAGTTCGACAGGCCTGAACACTGAAGCTTTCTTT.

In its sample, this clone was seen once. J is TRBJ2-7 and V is TRBV5-1, with 10 bases aligning to TRBD2. Per germline, CDR1 SGHRS and CDR2 YFSETQ. CDR3 length: 15 amino acids. V shed 1 base, J shed 5 bases, and the junction held 6 bases outside the gene matches. The CDR3: CASSLPTSGIDEQYF. The DNA of the CDR3 is TGCGCCAGCAGCTTGCCAACTAGCGGGATCGACGAGCAGTACTTC.